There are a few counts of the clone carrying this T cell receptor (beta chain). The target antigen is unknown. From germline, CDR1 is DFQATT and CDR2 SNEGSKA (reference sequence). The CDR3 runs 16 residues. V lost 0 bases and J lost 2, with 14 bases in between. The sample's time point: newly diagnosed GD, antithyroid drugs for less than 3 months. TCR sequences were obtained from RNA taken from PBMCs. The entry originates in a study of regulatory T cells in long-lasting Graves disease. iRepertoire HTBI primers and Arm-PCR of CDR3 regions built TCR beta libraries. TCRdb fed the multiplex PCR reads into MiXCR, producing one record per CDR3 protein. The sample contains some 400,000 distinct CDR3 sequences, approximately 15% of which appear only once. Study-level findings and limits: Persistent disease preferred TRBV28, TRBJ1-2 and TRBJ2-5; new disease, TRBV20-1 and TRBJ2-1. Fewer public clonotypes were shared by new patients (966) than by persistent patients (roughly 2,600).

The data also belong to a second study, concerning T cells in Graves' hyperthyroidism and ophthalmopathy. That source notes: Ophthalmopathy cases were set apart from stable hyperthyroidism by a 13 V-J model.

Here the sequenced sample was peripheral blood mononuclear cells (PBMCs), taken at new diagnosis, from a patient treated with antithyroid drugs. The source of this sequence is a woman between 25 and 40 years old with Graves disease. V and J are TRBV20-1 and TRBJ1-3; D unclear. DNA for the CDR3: TGCAGTGCTAGAGATTCTGGGCAGATCGCTGGAAACACCATATATTTT. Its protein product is CSARDSGQIAGNTIYF.